Presented here are 7 T cell receptor beta chains from one specimen sequenced in a study of control samples from healthy donors and cancer patients. Data came from immunoSEQ multiplex PCR; TCRdb stores just in-frame clones and leaves some out. The repertoire holds roughly 40,000 clones, with about 93% as singletons. Sequenced material: blood. The source is a woman aged 45-65 years in good health.

This sequence joins TRBV10-3 and TRBJ2-1; 14 bases line up with TRBD2. The germline V gene encodes CDR1 ENHRY and CDR2 SYGVKD. The V segment lost 7 bases and the J segment 7 bases; nucleotides outside the gene matches: 9. The CDR3 is made up of 16 amino acids. CDR3 DNA sequence: TGTGCCATCAACCCGACTAGCGGGGGGGCTTCGAATGAGCAGTTCTTC. Translation: CAINPTSGGASNEQFF.

In DNA form, the CDR3 reads TGCGCCAGCAGCTTCGGGGCAGCACTTTCGAACACTGAAGCTTTCTTT. Its protein is CASSFGAALSNTEAFF. This rearrangement joins TRBV5-1 to TRBJ1-1, with D possibly TRBD1 on 5 matching bases. Germline loops: CDR1 SGHRS, CDR2 YFSETQ. V was trimmed by 2 bases and J by 1 base, leaving 15 bases between them. The CDR3 is 16 residues long.

V gene TRBV28 combines with J gene TRBJ1-4; the D gene is possibly TRBD1 (5 bases). Germline assignment: CDR1 MDHEN and CDR2 SYDVKM. CDR3 length: 15 amino acids. The ends were cut back, 5 bases at V and 8 bases at J, with 18 bases in the middle. Here the CDR3 DNA reads TGTGCCAGCAGTCTGGCTCGGGGCTTAGGAGAAAAACTGTTTTTT. Amino acids: CASSLARGLGEKLFF.

V usage is TRBV6-2 or TRBV6-3 and J usage is TRBJ2-3; a weak D match, TRBD2 (5 bases). Germline values: CDR1 MNHEY, CDR2 SVGEGT. The germline V and J ends were trimmed by 0 bases and 8 bases, with 15 bases remaining between them. This CDR3 contains 15 residues. The DNA for the CDR3 is TGTGCCAGCAGTTACTCGACATCTGGGCGGGTTACGCAGTATTTT. This encodes CASSYSTSGRVTQYF.

The gene calls are TRBV19 and TRBJ1-5; 7 nucleotides agree with TRBD1. The CDR3 is made up of 15 amino acids. The V and J ends lost 4 bases and 2 bases, in that order; junction bases with no gene match: 5. CDR1 and CDR2 from the germline V gene are LNHDA and SQIVND (reference sequence). The CDR3 nucleotides read TGTGCCAGTAGTAGGACAGGATTAGGCAATCAGCCCCAGCATTTT. As protein: CASSRTGLGNQPQHF.

The chain combines TRBV4-3 with TRBJ2-2, with 8 bases that match TRBD2. The CDR3 has 15 amino acids. CDR1 and CDR2 (germline): LGHNA, YSLEER. Unmatched junction bases numbered 6, after V lost 2 bases and J lost 7 bases. CDR3 sequence (DNA): TGCGCCAGCAGCCAAAAGGCGGGGGGTGTCGGGGAGCTGTTTTTT. Amino acid sequence: CASSQKAGGVGELFF.

This rearrangement joins TRBV28 to TRBJ2-5; either TRBD1 or TRBD2 may fit D (6 bases each). Between the trimmed V and J ends, which lost 6 bases and 2 bases, there was a span of 13 bases. Germline values: CDR1 MDHEN, CDR2 SYDVKM. This CDR3 spans 14 amino acids. The CDR3 here is CASRPTGAQETQYF. CDR3 bases: TGTGCCAGCAGGCCGACGGGGGCGCAAGAGACCCAGTACTTC.